This T cell receptor (beta chain) was captured by sequencing in a study of T cells in Graves' hyperthyroidism and ophthalmopathy. Researchers amplified the TCR beta CDR3 regions from RNA transcripts. The TCR CDR3 first-round RT-PCR relied on the HTBI primer set. MiXCR was run by TCRdb on the multiplex PCR reads, yielding one entry per CDR3 protein. Of some 320,000 distinct CDR3 sequences in the sample, approximately 14% are singletons; the top ten hold 34%. In its sample, this clonotype was seen many times. This CDR3 region has 14 residues. V gave up 9 bases and J gave up 2 bases, with 15 bases separating them. The germline V gene encodes CDR1 SEHNR and CDR2 FQNEAQ (reference sequence).

V is TRBV7-9 and J is TRBJ2-3; no reliable D call. The sequence was obtained from a woman aged 40 to 49 with Graves' ophthalmopathy. The sequenced sample consisted of blood. CDR3 loop: CASETLTFTDTQYF. CDR3 coding DNA: TGTGCCAGTGAGACCCTCACCTTCACAGATACGCAGTATTTT.